The T cell receptor (beta chain) described here comes from a study of T-cell reconstitution after alpha-beta-depleted transplantation in children. V was pared by 3 bases and J by 8 bases, with 14 bases between. The CDR3 loop spans 14 amino acids. Germline CDR1 SGHTA, CDR2 FQGNSA. Construction of the TCRbeta library involved unique molecular identifiers. A single record per CDR3 protein comes from TCRdb applying MiXCR to the PCR reads. In the table there are some 550,000 distinct CDR3 sequences, approximately 20% of which are singletons. The receptor was isolated from a human donor who donated a stem cell graft to a child with acute lymphoblastic leukemia. The sequencing used PBMCs from the stem cell graft donor, collected from the stem cell graft. The rearrangement uses TRBV7-2 and TRBJ2-1, with D possibly called TRBD1 or TRBD2 (5 bases each). CDR3 in DNA: TGTGCCAGCAGCTTGTCCAGGGTTAGCGATGAGCAGTTCTTC. This translates into CASSLSRVSDEQFF. Full variable domain (outside the CDR3, taken from reference TRBV7-2 and TRBJ2-1): GAGVSQSPSNKVTEKGKDVELRCDPISGHTALYWYRQSLGQGLEFLIYFQGNSAPDKSGLPSDRFSAERTGGSVSTLTIQRTQQEDSAVYLCASSLSRVSDEQFFGPGTRLTVL.